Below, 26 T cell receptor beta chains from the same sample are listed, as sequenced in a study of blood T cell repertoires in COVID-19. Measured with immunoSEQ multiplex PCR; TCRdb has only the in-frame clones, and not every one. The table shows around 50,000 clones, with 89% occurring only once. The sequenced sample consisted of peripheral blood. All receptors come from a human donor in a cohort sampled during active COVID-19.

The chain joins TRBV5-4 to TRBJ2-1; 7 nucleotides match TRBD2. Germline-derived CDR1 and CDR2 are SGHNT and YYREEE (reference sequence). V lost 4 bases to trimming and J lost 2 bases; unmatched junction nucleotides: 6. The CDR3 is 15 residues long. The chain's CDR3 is CASSGAGTTYNEQFF. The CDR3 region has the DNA TGTGCCAGCAGCGGAGCCGGGACTACCTACAATGAGCAGTTCTTC. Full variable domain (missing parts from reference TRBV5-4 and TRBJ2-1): ETGVTQSPTHLIKTRGQQVTLRCSSQSGHNTVSWYQQALGQGPQFIFQYYREEENGRGNFPPRFSGLQFPNYSSELNVNALELDDSALYLCASSGAGTTYNEQFFGPGTRLTVL.

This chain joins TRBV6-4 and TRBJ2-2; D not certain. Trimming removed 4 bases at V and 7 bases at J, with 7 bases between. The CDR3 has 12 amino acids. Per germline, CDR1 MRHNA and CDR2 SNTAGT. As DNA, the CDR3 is TGTGCCAGCAGTGCAGATATCGGGGAGCTGTTTTTT. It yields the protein CASSADIGELFF.

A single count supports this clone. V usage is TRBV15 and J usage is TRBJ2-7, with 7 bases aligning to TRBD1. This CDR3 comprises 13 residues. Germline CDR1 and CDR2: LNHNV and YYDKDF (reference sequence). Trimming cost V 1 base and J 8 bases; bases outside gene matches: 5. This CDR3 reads CATSRAGTDKQYF. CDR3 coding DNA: TGTGCCACCAGCAGAGCCGGGACAGATAAGCAGTACTTC.

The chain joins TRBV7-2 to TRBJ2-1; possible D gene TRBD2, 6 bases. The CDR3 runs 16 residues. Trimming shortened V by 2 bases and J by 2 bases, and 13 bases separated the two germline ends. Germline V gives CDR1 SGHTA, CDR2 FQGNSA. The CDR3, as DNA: TGTGCCAGCAGCTTAATGCTGGGGGGAGCCTACAATGAGCAGTTCTTC. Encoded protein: CASSLMLGGAYNEQFF.

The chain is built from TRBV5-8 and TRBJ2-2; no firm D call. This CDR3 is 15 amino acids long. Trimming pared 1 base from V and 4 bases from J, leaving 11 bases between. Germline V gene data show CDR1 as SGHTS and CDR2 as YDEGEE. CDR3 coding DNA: TGTGCCAGCAGCTTGTCGGTGTCTGCCACCGGGGAGCTGTTTTTT. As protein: CASSLSVSATGELFF.

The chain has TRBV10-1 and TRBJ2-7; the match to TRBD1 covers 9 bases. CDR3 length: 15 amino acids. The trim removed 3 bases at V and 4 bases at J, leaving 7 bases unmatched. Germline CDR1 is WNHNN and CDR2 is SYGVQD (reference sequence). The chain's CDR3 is CASSDPGQGTYEQYF. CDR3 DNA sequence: TGCGCCAGCAGTGACCCGGGACAGGGAACTTACGAGCAGTACTTC.

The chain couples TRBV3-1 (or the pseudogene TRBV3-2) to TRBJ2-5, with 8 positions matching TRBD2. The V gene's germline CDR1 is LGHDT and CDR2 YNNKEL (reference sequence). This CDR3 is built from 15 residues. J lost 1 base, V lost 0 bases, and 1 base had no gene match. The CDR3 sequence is CASSQDGGAQETQYF. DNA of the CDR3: TGTGCCAGCAGCCAAGACGGGGGGGCCCAAGAGACCCAGTACTTC.

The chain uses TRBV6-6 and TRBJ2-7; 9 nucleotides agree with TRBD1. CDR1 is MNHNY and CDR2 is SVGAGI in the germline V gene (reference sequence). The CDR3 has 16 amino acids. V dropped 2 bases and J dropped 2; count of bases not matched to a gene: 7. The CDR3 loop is CASSYPPGQGTYEQYF. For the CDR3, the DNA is TGTGCCAGCAGTTACCCTCCGGGACAGGGTACCTACGAGCAGTACTTC.

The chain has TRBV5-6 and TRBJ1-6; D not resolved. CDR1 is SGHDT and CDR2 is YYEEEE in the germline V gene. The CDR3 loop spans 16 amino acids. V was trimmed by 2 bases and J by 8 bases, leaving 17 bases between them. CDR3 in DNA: TGTGCCAGCAGCTTCCCGACACACAGCCCCCATTCACCCCTCCACTTT. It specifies CASSFPTHSPHSPLHF. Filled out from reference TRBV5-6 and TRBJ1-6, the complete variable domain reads DAGVTQSPTHLIKTRGQQVTLRCSPKSGHDTVSWYQQALGQGPQFIFQYYEEEERQRGNFPDRFSGHQFPNYSSELNVNALLLGDSALYLCASSFPTHSPHSPLHFGNGTRLTVT.

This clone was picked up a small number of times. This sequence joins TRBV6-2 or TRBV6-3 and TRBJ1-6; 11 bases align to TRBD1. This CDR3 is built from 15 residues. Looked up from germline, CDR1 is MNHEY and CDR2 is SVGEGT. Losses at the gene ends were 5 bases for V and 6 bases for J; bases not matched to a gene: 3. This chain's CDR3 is CASSPGQGVNSPLHF. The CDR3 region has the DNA TGTGCCAGCAGTCCGGGACAGGGGGTTAATTCACCCCTCCACTTT.

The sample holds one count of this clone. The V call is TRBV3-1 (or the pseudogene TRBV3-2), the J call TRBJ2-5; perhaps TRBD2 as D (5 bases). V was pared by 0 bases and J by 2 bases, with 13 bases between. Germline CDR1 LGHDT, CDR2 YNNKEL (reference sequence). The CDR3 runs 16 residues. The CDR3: CASSQELVRQQETQYF. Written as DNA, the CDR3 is TGTGCCAGCAGCCAAGAACTAGTCCGGCAACAAGAGACCCAGTACTTC.

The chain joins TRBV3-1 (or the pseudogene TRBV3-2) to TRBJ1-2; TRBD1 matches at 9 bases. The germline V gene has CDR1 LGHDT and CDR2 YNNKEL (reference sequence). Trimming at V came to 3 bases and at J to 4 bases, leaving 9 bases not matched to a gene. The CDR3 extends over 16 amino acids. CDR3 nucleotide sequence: TGTGCCAGCAGCCATCCCACAGGGGGCCATGGCTATGGCTACACCTTC. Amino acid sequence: CASSHPTGGHGYGYTF.

The CDR3 reads CASSYEYDRGGGYF. In DNA, the CDR3 is TGCGCCAGCAGCTATGAATACGACAGGGGCGGTGGGTACTTC. This sequence joins TRBV5-1 and TRBJ2-7; 8 nucleotides align to TRBD1. V lost 3 bases to trimming and J lost 12 bases; unmatched junction nucleotides: 14. CDR1 and CDR2 from the germline V gene are SGHRS and YFSETQ. The CDR3 loop spans 14 amino acids.

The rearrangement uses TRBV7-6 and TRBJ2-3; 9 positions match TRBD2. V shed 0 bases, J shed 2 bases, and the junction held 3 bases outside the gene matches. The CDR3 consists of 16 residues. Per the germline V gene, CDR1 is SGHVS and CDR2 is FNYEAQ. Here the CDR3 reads CASSLASGGFTDTQYF. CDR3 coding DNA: TGTGCCAGCAGCTTAGCTAGCGGGGGATTCACAGATACGCAGTATTTT.

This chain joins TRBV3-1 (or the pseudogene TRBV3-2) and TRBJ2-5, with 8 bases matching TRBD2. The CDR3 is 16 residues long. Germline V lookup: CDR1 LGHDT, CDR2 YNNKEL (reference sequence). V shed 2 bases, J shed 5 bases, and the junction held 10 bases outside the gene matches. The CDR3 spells CASSQPKRGLGETQYF. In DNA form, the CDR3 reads TGTGCCAGCAGCCAACCCAAGCGGGGGCTGGGGGAGACCCAGTACTTC.

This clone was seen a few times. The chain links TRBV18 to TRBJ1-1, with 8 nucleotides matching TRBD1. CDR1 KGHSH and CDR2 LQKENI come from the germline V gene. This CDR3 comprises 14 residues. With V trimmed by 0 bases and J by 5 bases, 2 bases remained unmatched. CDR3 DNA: TGTGCCAGCTCACCACCCAGGGGGCGGACTGAAGCTTTCTTT. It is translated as CASSPPRGRTEAFF. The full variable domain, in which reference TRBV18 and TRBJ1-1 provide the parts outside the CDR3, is NAGVMQNPRHLVRRRGQEARLRCSPMKGHSHVYWYRQLPEEGLKFMVYLQKENIIDESGMPKERFSAEFPKEGPSILRIQQVVRGDSAAYFCASSPPRGRTEAFFGQGTRLTVV.

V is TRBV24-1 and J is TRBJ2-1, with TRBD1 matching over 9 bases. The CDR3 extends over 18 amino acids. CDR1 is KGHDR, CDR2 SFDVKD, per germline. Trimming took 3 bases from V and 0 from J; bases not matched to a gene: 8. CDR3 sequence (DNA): TGTGCCACCAGTGATCCCCCGGGACAGGGCCGCTCCTACAATGAGCAGTTCTTC. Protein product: CATSDPPGQGRSYNEQFF.

The CDR3 DNA reads as TGCAGCGCCCTCCGGGGGAGGGCTACTGGGGAGCAGTACTTC. As protein: CSALRGRATGEQYF. This chain connects TRBV29-1 to TRBJ2-7; TRBD2 agrees at 7 bases. Losses at the gene ends were 7 bases for V and 7 bases for J; bases not matched to a gene: 16. Germline CDR1 is SQVTM and CDR2 is ANQGSEA. The CDR3 has 14 amino acids.

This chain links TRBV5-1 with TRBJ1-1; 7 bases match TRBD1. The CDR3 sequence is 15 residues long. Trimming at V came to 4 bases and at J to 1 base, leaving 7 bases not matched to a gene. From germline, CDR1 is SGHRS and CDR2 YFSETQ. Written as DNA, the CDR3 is TGCGCCAGCAGCCTACGACAGGGAAGGAACACTGAAGCTTTCTTT. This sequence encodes CASSLRQGRNTEAFF.

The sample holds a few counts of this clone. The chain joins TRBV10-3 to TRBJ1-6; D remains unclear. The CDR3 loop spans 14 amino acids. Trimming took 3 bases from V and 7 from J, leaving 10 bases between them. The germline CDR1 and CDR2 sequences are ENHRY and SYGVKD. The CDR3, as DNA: TGTGCCATCAGTGAAAGGCCGGAGAATTCACCCCTCCACTTT. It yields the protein CAISERPENSPLHF.

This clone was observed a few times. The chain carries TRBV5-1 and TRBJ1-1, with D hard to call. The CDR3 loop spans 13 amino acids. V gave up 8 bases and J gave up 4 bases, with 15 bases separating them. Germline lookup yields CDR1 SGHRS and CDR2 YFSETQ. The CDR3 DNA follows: TGCGCCAGTCACGCGACTGCTAGCACTGAAGCTTTCTTT. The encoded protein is CASHATASTEAFF.

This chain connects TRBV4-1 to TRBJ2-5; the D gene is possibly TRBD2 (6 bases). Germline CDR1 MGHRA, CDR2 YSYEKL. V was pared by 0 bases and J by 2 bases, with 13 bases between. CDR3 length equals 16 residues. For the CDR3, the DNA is TGCGCCAGCAGCCAAGACGGAGTAGCGGCACAAGAGACCCAGTACTTC. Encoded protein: CASSQDGVAAQETQYF.

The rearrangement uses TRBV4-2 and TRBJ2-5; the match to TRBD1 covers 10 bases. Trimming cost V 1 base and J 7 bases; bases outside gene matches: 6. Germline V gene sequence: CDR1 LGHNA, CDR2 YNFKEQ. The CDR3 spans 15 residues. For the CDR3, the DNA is TGTGCCAGCAGCCAAGTCGGGACAGGGGCTGGGACCCAGTACTTC. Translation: CASSQVGTGAGTQYF.

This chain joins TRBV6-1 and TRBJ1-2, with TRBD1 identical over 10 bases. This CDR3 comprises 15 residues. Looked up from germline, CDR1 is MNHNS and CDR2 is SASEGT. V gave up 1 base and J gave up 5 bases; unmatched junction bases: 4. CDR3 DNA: TGTGCCAGCAGTGAAGGACAGGGGGCTCGGTATGGCTACACCTTC. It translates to CASSEGQGARYGYTF.

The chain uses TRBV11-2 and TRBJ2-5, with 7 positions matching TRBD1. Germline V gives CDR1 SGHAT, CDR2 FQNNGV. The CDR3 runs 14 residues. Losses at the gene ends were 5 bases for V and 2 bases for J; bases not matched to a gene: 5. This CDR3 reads CASSPLTGQETQYF. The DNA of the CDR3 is TGTGCCAGCAGCCCGTTGACAGGGCAAGAGACCCAGTACTTC.

CDR3 protein: CASSRLSGATNEKLFF. Here the CDR3 DNA reads TGTGCCAGCTCACGGCTGTCGGGGGCAACTAATGAAAAACTGTTTTTT. This sequence joins TRBV18 and TRBJ1-4; the D gene is possibly TRBD1 (5 bases). Looked up from germline, CDR1 is KGHSH and CDR2 is LQKENI. The ends were cut back, 4 bases at V and 0 bases at J, with 12 bases in the middle. This CDR3 comprises 16 residues.